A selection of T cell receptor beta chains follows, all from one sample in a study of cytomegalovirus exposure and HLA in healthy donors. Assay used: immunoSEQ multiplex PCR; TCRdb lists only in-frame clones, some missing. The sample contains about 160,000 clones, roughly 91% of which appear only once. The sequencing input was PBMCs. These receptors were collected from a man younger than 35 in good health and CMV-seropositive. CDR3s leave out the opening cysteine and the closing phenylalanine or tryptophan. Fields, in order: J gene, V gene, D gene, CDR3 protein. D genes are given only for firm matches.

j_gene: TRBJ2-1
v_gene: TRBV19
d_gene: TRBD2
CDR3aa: ASSLGTTYNEQF

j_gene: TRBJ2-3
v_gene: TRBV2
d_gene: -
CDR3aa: ASSSRDSFNTDTQY

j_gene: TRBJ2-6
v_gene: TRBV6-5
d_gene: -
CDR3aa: ASSVAAGANVLT

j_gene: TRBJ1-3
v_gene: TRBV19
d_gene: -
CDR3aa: ASSISRGRNTIY

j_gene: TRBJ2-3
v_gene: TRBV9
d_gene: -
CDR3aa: ASSTDTSTDTQY

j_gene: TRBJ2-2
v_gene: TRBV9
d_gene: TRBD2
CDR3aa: ASSVSGGNTGELF

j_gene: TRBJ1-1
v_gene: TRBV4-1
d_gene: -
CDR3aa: ASSQAPPGEGVNTEAF

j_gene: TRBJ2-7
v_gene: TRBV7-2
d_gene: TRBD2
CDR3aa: ASSRGLAGGIVFEQY

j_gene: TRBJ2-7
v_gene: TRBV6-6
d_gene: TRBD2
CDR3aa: ASIYASSGSKEQY

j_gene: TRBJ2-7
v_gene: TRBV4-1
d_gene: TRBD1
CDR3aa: ASSHEPGQIYEQY

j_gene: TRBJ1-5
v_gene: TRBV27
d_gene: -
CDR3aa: ASSRGGALSNQPQH

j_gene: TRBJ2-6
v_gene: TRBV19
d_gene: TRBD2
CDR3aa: ASSQLAGISGANVLT

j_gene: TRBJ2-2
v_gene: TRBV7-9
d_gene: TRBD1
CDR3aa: ASSLQPGGRNTGELF

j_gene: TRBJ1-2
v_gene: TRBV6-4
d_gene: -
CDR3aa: ASSDVYQDSSYGYT

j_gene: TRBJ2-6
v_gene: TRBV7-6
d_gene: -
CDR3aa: ASSSLSGANVLT

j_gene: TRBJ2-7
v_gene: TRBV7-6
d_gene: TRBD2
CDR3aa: ASSPTSGLAGEQY

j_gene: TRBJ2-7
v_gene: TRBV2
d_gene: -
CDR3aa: ASSELAYEQY

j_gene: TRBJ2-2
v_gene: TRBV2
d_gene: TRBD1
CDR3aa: ASSEEQGLGGELF

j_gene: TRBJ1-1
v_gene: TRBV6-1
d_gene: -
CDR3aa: ASTQGFPNTEAF

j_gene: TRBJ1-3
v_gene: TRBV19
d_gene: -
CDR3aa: ASSVLSSGNTIY

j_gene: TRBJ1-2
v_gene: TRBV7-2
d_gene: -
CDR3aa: ASSLQASDYGYT

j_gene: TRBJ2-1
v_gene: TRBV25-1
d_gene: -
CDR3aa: ASSESNAAYNEQF

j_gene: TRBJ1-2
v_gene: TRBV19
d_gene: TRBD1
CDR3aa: ASSILDRGLANGYT

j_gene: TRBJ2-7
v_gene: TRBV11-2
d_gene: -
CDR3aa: ASSPIQGDVQY

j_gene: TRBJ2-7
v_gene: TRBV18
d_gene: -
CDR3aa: ASSPGVGDEQY

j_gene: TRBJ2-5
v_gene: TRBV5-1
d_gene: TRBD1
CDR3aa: ASSALTGSQETQY